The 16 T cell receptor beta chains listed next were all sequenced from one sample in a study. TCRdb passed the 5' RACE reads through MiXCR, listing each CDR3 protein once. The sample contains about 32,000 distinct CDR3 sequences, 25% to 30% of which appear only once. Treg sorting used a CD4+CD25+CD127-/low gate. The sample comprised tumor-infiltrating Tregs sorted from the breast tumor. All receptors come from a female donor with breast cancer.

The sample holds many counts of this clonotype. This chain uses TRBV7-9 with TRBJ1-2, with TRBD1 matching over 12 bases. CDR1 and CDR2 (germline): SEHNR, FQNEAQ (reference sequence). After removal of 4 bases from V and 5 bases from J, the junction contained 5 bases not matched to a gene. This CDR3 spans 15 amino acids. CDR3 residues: CASSSPGQGAYGYTF. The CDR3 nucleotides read TGTGCCAGCAGCTCCCCGGGACAGGGGGCATATGGCTACACCTTC.

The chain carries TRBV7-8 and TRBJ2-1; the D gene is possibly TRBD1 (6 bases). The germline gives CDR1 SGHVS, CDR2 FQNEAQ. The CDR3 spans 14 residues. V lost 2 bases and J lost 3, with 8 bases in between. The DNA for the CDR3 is TGTGCCAGCAGCTTAAACAGGGACTACAATGAGCAGTTCTTC. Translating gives CASSLNRDYNEQFF.

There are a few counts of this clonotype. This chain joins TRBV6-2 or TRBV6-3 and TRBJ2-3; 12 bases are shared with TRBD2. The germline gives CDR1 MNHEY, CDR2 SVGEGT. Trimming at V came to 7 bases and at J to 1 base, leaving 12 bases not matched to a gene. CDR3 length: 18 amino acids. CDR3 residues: CASNTRASGRAGTDTQYF. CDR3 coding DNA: TGTGCCAGCAACACGAGGGCTAGCGGGAGGGCAGGCACAGATACGCAGTATTTT.

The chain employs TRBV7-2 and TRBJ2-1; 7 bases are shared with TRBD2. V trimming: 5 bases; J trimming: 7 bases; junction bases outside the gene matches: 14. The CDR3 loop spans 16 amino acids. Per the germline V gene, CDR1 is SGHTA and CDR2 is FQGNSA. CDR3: CASSPQDGGSRNEQFF. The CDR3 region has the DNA TGTGCCAGCAGCCCGCAGGATGGCGGGAGTAGGAATGAGCAGTTCTTC.

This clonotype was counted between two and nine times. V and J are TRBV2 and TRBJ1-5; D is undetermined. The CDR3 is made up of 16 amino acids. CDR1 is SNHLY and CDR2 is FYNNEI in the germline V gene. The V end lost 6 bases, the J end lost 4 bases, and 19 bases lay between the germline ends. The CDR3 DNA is TGTGCCAGCAGACTCTACAGCGACCTCACGAATCAGCCCCAGCATTTT. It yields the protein CASRLYSDLTNQPQHF.

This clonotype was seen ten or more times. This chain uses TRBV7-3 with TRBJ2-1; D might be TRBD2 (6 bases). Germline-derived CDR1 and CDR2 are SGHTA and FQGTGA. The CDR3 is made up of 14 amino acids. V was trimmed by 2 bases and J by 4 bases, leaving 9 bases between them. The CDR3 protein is CASSLVRGYNEQFF. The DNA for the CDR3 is TGTGCCAGCAGCTTAGTCCGGGGGTACAATGAGCAGTTCTTC.

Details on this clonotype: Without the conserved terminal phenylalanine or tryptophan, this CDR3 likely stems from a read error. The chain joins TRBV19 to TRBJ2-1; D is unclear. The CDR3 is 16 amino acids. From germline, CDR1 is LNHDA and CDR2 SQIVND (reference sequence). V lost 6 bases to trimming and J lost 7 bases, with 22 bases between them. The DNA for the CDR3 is TGTGCCAGTAGCCTAATGGGCAGAGTTCCCGATAATGAGCAGTTCCTC. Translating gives CASSLMGRVPDNEQFL.

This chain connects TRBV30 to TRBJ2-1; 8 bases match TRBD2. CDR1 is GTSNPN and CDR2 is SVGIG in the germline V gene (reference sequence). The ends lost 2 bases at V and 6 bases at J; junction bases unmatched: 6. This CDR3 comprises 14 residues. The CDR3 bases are TGTGCCTGGAGTAGGCGGGAGGTTCGCAATGAGCAGTTCTTC. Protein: CAWSRREVRNEQFF.

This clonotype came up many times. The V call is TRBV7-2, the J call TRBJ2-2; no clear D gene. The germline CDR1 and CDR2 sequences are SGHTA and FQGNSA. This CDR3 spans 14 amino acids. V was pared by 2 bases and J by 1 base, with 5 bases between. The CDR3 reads CASSLSGNTGELFF. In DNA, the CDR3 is TGTGCCAGCAGCTTAAGTGGGAACACCGGGGAGCTGTTTTTT.

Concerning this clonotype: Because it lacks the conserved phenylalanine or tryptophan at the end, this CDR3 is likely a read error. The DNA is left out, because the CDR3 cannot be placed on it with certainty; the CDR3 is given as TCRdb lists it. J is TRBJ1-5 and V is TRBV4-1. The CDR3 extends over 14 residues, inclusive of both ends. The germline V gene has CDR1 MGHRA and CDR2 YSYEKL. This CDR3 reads CASSQDGGTSVIMG.

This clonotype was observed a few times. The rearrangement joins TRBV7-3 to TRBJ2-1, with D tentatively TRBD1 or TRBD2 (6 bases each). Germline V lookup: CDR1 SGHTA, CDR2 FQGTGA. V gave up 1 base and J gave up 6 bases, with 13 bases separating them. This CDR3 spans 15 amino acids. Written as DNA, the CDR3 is TGTGCCAGCAGCTTAAGGGCGGGACACTCCAATGAGCAGTTCTTC. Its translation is CASSLRAGHSNEQFF.

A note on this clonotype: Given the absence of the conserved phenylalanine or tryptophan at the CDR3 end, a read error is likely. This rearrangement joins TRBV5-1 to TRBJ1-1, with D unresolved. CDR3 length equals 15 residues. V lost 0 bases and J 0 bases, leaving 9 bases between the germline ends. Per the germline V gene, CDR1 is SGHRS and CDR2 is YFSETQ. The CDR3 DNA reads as TGCGCCAGCAGCTTGGATACGGGTGTGAACACTGAAGCTTTCCCT. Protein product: CASSLDTGVNTEAFP.

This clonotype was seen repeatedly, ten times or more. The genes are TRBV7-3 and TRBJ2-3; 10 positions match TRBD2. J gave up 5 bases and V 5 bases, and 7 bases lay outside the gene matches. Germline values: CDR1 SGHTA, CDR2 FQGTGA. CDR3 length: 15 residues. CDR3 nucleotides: TGTGCCAGCAGCCTAGGCCCTAGCGGGAGAGATACGCAGTATTTT. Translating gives CASSLGPSGRDTQYF.

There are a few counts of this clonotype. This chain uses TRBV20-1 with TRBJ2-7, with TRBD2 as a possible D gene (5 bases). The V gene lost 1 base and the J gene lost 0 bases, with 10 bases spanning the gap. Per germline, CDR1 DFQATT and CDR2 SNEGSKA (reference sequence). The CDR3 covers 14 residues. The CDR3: CSARGRTSSYEQYF. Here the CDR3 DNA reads TGCAGTGCTAGAGGCCGTACTAGCTCCTACGAGCAGTACTTC.

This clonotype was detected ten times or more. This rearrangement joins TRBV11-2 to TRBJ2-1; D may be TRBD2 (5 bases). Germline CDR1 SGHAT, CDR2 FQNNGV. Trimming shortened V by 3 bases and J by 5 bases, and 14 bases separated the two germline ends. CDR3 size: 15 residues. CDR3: CASSFSDRDNNEQFF. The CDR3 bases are TGTGCCAGCAGCTTCAGCGACCGGGATAACAATGAGCAGTTCTTC.

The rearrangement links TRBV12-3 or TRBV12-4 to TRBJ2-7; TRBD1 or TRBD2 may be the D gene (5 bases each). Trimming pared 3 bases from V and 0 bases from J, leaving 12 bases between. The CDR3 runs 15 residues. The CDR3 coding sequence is TGTGCCAGCAGTTTTAAGGGGAGCGGCTCCTACGAGCAGTACTTC. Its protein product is CASSFKGSGSYEQYF.